This entry features one T cell receptor (beta chain) sequence. Antigen unknown. This entry belongs to a study of cytomegalovirus exposure and HLA in healthy donors. Study-level information: One earlier analysis, a look at roughly 170 million T cells, found some 100 million unique TCR beta sequences. Regarding the study as a whole: Fewer than 20,000 TCR beta sequences were associated with HLA alleles at 0.05 false discovery rate in a later analysis.

A multiplex PCR was run with 60 Vbeta primers and 13 Jbeta primers. Here immunoSEQ multiplex PCR was the method, and the copy in TCRdb shows in-frame clones only, minus some. Among fewer than 130,000 clones listed, about 68% were seen once. CDR1 is SEHNR and CDR2 is FQNEAQ in the germline V gene (reference sequence). There are 14 residues in the CDR3. V was cut by 5 bases and J by 7 bases, with 17 bases left in between. The material sequenced was PBMCs. The source of this sequence is a man aged 30-40 years in good health and CMV-seropositive. The V gene is TRBV7-9, the J gene TRBJ2-5, with D possibly being TRBD2 (5 bases). The CDR3 region is CASSTRTSEGTQYF. CDR3 bases: TGTGCCAGCAGCACCCGTACATCTGAGGGGACCCAGTACTTC.